This T cell receptor beta chain was documented in a study of T cell responses to AZD1222 COVID-19 vaccine (dated by TCRdb to about 2021). Broadly, across the study: TCR sequencing covered roughly 230 trial participants: approximately 200 given two doses of AZD1222 and 26 given two doses of MenACWY control vaccine. Trial participants were enrolled into age subgroups of 18-55, 56-69 and 70-plus years, which contained approximately 150, 28 and 58 TCR-sequenced participants, respectively. Broad study findings and their caveats: In the small 56-69-year group, the increase in depth fell short of significance, most likely because of low power. Vaccine-associated CD4 TCRs spanned the whole spike protein, with dominant responses in regions 160-218 and 743-854. After two AZD1222 doses, both the breadth and the depth of spike-specific TCRs were significantly higher than at day 0 and than in MenACWY recipients. Conclusions about previously exposed vaccinees are limited because only 6 or 7 AZD1222 recipients were SARS-CoV-2 seropositive at baseline. Participants were mostly white British and included more females than males, and it was suggested by the authors that clonal diversity may have been underestimated. Because no samples from the day 14 peak response were available, repertoires could be characterized only after the peak T cell response. Reportedly, close to half of the unique spike-specific TCRs recognized epitopes lying outside the regions that are mutated in the B.1.351 and B.1.1.7 variants.

The sample's time point label, in plain terms: about 28 days (+/-7) after the second vaccine dose. Because spike-specific TCR depth and breadth did not differ between the two schedules, AZD1222 recipients who got a second dose at roughly 4 weeks were pooled with those who got a second dose at roughly 12 weeks. The vaccinee samples were drawn from two UK trials, COV001 and COV002, one of which was a single-blind randomized controlled phase 2/3 trial testing AZD1222 (ChAdOx1 nCoV-19) in healthy adults. For TCRbeta chain sequencing, PBMC samples were collected from trial participants at day 0 and at day 28 after the second dose. The CDR3 regions of human TCRbeta chains were analyzed by immunosequencing. Turning to the authors' computational methods: TCRs in the repertoires were matched against a reference library of SARS-CoV-2-specific TCRs that had been generated with the MIRA antigen-specificity platform. Breadth was defined as the fraction of unique TCRs that were SARS-CoV-2-associated. Depth was defined as the fraction of total T cells that were SARS-CoV-2-associated. Using the MIRA data, each spike-specific TCR was mapped to the spike region that the TCR reacts to and placed in a CD4 or CD8 class. Log10-transformed breadth and depth values were compared by one-way ANOVA with Sidak's multiple comparisons tests. The source is immuneACCESS, and TCRdb retained only in-frame sequences with V and J called. Part of the clones is not carried over; for the studies checked, unresolved V genes explain less than half of this, and the remainder is unexplained. D and trimming come from the DNA, and the V and J calls and clone size come from that table. The sample data list about 81,000 clones, and around 90% of these were observed just once. Of the sample, 8% is held by the ten largest clones.

In the case of this clone: Its antigen is currently not known. No base-level quality is on record; no much larger clone is a single base apart.

The sequences come from peripheral blood, collected 28 days after the second AZD1222 dose. The receptor was isolated from an adult who received the AZD1222 COVID-19 vaccine.

CDR3 reads: CASSLDAAPLEQYF. In nucleotide form, the sequence is TGTGCCAGCAGCTTGGATGCGGCCCCCCTGGAGCAGTACTTC. The V and J genes are TRBV5-4 and TRBJ2-7, with the D gene too uncertain to name. From the germline V gene (reference sequence), CDR1 is SGHNT and CDR2 is YYREEE. Measured from the cysteine to the phenylalanine, the CDR3 is 14 residues long. CDR3 DNA is the only sequence kept; it has 42 bases, read in frame from the first base. The trim is 0 bases for V and 7 bases for J, with a gap of 14 bases between the germline ends.